These T cell receptor beta chains were read from a single sample in a study of Tregs in tolerant kidney transplant recipients. The repertoire was sequenced with immunoSEQ multiplex PCR; TCRdb's copy has only in-frame clones and lacks some. The sample has some 90,000 clones, around 90% seen once. Sequencing used CD8+ T cells from blood. These receptors all come from a human donor in good health. CDR3s include the opening cysteine and the closing phenylalanine or tryptophan. Fields, in order: D gene, V gene, clone size, J gene, CDR3 DNA, CDR3 protein. D genes are given only for firm matches. Where a row states a size, it is once, few, many or the class of an expanded clone; other rows omit it.

>TRBD1|TRBV27|.|TRBJ1-5
TGTGCCAGCAGTTTATTTCCCGAGACAGGGGCTAGCAATCAGCCCCAGCATTTT
CASSLFPETGASNQPQHF
>.|TRBV9|.|TRBJ2-7
TGTGCCAGCAGCGTAGATGGGGGAGTTTACGAGCAGTACTTC
CASSVDGGVYEQYF
>TRBD2|TRBV11-2|.|TRBJ2-3
TGTGCCAGCAGCCCCAGGGTGGCGGGGGTCGCAGATACGCAGTATTTT
CASSPRVAGVADTQYF
>TRBD2|TRBV7-9|.|TRBJ2-3
TGTGCCAGCAGCTTACTAGCGGGGGGACACACAGATACGCAGTATTTT
CASSLLAGGHTDTQYF
>TRBD1|TRBV27|.|TRBJ2-7
TGTGCCAGCAGTTTTGTGGCAGGGGGCGACGAGCAGTACTTC
CASSFVAGGDEQYF
>TRBD1|TRBV27|.|TRBJ2-1
TGTGCCAGCAGGGGACAGGCCAGAGGGTACAATGAGCAGTTCTTC
CASRGQARGYNEQFF
>.|TRBV28|once|TRBJ2-7
TGTGCCAGCAGTGAGTCGAGCAGGGTCTACGAGCAGTACTTC
CASSESSRVYEQYF
>.|TRBV29-1|.|TRBJ2-7
TGCAGCGTTGAAGGTAGGGAACGGGTTCCCGAGCAGTACTTC
CSVEGRERVPEQYF
>TRBD1|TRBV29-1|.|TRBJ2-3
TGCAGCGTTGAGCGGGACAGGAGTCTAACTAGCACAGATACGCAGTATTTT
CSVERDRSLTSTDTQYF
>.|TRBV27|.|TRBJ2-2
TGTGCCAGCAGTACTCGTCAGTACACCGGGGAGCTGTTTTTT
CASSTRQYTGELFF
>.|TRBV6-5|.|TRBJ1-1
TGTGCCAGCCACATGAACACTGAAGCTTTCTTT
CASHMNTEAFF
>.|TRBV6-5|.|TRBJ2-5
TGTGCCAGCAGTTTGACAGAGGAGAGGGCCCAGTACTTC
CASSLTEERAQYF
>.|TRBV7-8|.|TRBJ2-7
TGTGCCAGCAGCGGGGGGTTTAACGAGCAGTACTTC
CASSGGFNEQYF
>.|TRBV7-9|.|TRBJ2-2
TGTGCCAGCAGCGCCCCGACAGGACACACCGGGGAGCTGTTTTTT
CASSAPTGHTGELFF
>.|TRBV6-6|.|TRBJ1-1
TGTGCCAGCAGTTACGATGGGTCCCTGAACACTGAAGCTTTCTTT
CASSYDGSLNTEAFF
>TRBD1|TRBV6-5|.|TRBJ2-1
TGTGCCAGCAGTTACATAGGACAGGGCTACAATGAGCAGTTCTTC
CASSYIGQGYNEQFF
>.|TRBV9|.|TRBJ2-1
TGTGCCAGCAGCGTAGCTAGCGTCCCCTACAATGAGCAGTTCTTC
CASSVASVPYNEQFF
>.|TRBV10-2|.|TRBJ2-5
TGCGCCAGCAGTGAGTCGTCGGTTTGGGAGACCCAGTACTTC
CASSESSVWETQYF
>.|TRBV10-3|.|TRBJ1-1
TGTGCCATCAGTGAGTCAAACAGGCTGAACACTGAAGCTTTCTTT
CAISESNRLNTEAFF
>.|TRBV6-1|once|TRBJ1-6
TGTGCCAGCAGTGAACTCCGGAGGCCTGCAGATTCACCCCTCCACTTT
CASSELRRPADSPLHF
>.|TRBV11-2|.|TRBJ2-1
TGTGCCAGCAGCTTGGAGTTCAGCTCCTACAATGAGCAGTTCTTC
CASSLEFSSYNEQFF
>.|TRBV27|.|TRBJ2-7
TGTGCCAGCAGTCTGGGTCTACATAACGAGCAGTACTTC
CASSLGLHNEQYF
>.|TRBV27|.|TRBJ1-6
TGTGCCAGCAGTATTGGGGTAATTTCACCCCTCCACTTT
CASSIGVISPLHF
>TRBD2|TRBV7-6|.|TRBJ2-7
TGTGCCAGCAGCCCCCGGGTAGCGGGAGCGTACGAGCAGTACTTC
CASSPRVAGAYEQYF
>.|TRBV2|.|TRBJ2-1
TGTGCCAGCAGTTCATCCCCTGCCTCCTACAATGAGCAGTTCTTC
CASSSSPASYNEQFF
>.|TRBV5-4|.|TRBJ2-7
TGTGCCAGCAGCTTGCTCCACGAGCAGTACTTC
CASSLLHEQYF
>TRBD1|TRBV5-1|.|TRBJ2-7
TGCGCCAGCAGCTTTAGGGGGACAGAAGCCTACGAGCAGTACTTC
CASSFRGTEAYEQYF
>TRBD2|TRBV5-4|.|TRBJ2-1
TGTGCCAGCAGCTTGGTGACTAGCGTTGAGCAGTTCTTC
CASSLVTSVEQFF
>.|TRBV25-1|.|TRBJ2-2
TGTGCCAGCAGTGAATTGGTCAGGGAGACCGGGGAGCTGTTTTTT
CASSELVRETGELFF
>.|TRBV9|.|TRBJ1-2
TGTGCCAGCAGCGTTGGTCTCTACAGCGATAACTATGGCTACACCTTC
CASSVGLYSDNYGYTF
>TRBD1|TRBV9|.|TRBJ2-1
TGTGCCAGCAGCGTAGTTCAGGGGGCGATTGAGCAGTTCTTC
CASSVVQGAIEQFF
>TRBD2|TRBV7-9|.|TRBJ2-7
TGTGCCAGCAGTCTAGGACTAGCGGTGGAGTCCTACGAGCAGTACTTC
CASSLGLAVESYEQYF
>TRBD1|TRBV5-1|.|TRBJ2-1
TGCGCCAGCACCCAGCCTGGACAGGGGGCTTACAATGAGCAGTTCTTC
CASTQPGQGAYNEQFF
>.|TRBV9|.|TRBJ2-6
TGTGCCAGCAGCCCGATAGTTGGAGGGGCCAACGTCCTGACTTTC
CASSPIVGGANVLTF
>.|TRBV10-3|.|TRBJ2-7
TGTGCCATCAGTGAGTCTGGATACAATTACGAGCAGTACTTC
CAISESGYNYEQYF
>.|TRBV27|.|TRBJ2-1
TGTGCCAGCAGTTTATCCTTAGTGTCCTACAATGAGCAGTTCTTC
CASSLSLVSYNEQFF
>.|TRBV6-1|.|TRBJ2-6
TGTGCCAGCAGTGAGTTTTCTGGGGCCAACGTCCTGACTTTC
CASSEFSGANVLTF
>TRBD1|TRBV6-5|.|TRBJ2-7
TGTGCCAGCAGTCCTCCGGGACAGGGGACCTACGAGCAGTACTTC
CASSPPGQGTYEQYF
>.|TRBV9|.|TRBJ1-2
TGTGCCAGCAGCCCGACCAGCTATGGCTACACCTTC
CASSPTSYGYTF
>.|TRBV25-1|.|TRBJ2-3
TGTGCCAGCAGCAACTTGGTCGATACGCAGTATTTT
CASSNLVDTQYF
>.|TRBV27|.|TRBJ2-1
TGTGCCAGCAGTTTATCCATTCAGGGCTACAATGAGCAGTTCTTC
CASSLSIQGYNEQFF
>TRBD1|TRBV10-1|.|TRBJ1-1
TGCGCCAGCAGTGTGGACAGGGATGACACTGAAGCTTTCTTT
CASSVDRDDTEAFF
>.|TRBV12-5|.|TRBJ1-5
TGTGCTAGTGGTTTGATATTAGACAGCCGGTGGACCCAGCATTTT
CASGLILDSRWTQHF
>TRBD2|TRBV5-6|.|TRBJ2-2
TGTGCCAGCAGCTTAGGGCTAGCGGGAAAAACCGGGGAGCTGTTTTTT
CASSLGLAGKTGELFF
>.|TRBV10-1|once|TRBJ2-7
TGCGCCAGCAGTCACTTTCCAGGGGTCGAGCAGTACTTC
CASSHFPGVEQYF
>TRBD1|TRBV7-8|.|TRBJ1-5
TGTGCCAGCAGCTTAGTGGAGGGGGCTGGGGAAAATCAGCCCCAGCATTTT
CASSLVEGAGENQPQHF
>.|TRBV7-8|.|TRBJ1-1
TGTGCCAGCAGCTTAGCTAAGGGGCAGGCGGAAGCTTTCTTT
CASSLAKGQAEAFF
>.|TRBV6-4|few|TRBJ2-3
TGTGCCAGCAGTGAGGGCAGGGTAACAGATACGCAGTATTTT
CASSEGRVTDTQYF
>.|TRBV4-1|few|TRBJ1-6
TGCGCCAGCAGCCAACTCGGGGCCGGGGGTTCACCCCTCCACTTT
CASSQLGAGGSPLHF
>TRBD1|TRBV9|once|TRBJ1-2
TGTGCCAGCAGCCCTAGGACAGGGGCAAACTATGGCTACACCTTC
CASSPRTGANYGYTF
>.|TRBV27|.|TRBJ2-7
TGTGCCAGCAGAGGGGACGCTTACGAGCAGTACTTC
CASRGDAYEQYF
>TRBD2|TRBV5-1|.|TRBJ2-5
TGCGCCAGCAGCATCGCGGCTAGCGGGAGGGGAGAGACCCAGTACTTC
CASSIAASGRGETQYF
>.|TRBV7-9|.|TRBJ2-1
TGTGCCAGCAGCCCCCTGGTTGGCGGGTCCAATGAGCAGTTCTTC
CASSPLVGGSNEQFF
>.|TRBV4-1|.|TRBJ2-7
TGCGCCAGCAGCCAAGGCTCCTCCTACGAGCAGTACTTC
CASSQGSSYEQYF